In this sample, the clone carrying this T cell receptor (beta chain) turned up many times. Its specificity is not known. The data stem from a study of breast tumors, draining lymph nodes, adjacent tissues. Study findings and constraints: Most tumor T cells seemingly derive from lymph node, then expand in tumor. Tumor and nontumor repertoires were significantly more similar in luminal-like than in basal-like breast cancer. Tumor T cell lymph node origin was a supported hypothesis, not proven. Tumor repertoires ranked between lymph nodes and nontumor tissue in diversity, with V and J gene preferences.

One entry per CDR3 protein results from TCRdb running MiXCR on the multiplex PCR reads. Of about 130,000 distinct CDR3 sequences listed, 15% to 20% are singletons. CDR3 length: 15 amino acids. The germline V gene has CDR1 SGDLS and CDR2 YYNGEE. V shed 0 bases and J shed 6 bases, with 14 bases lying between them. Breast cancer patients provided tissue from their axillary draining lymph nodes. The TCR comes from a female donor with breast cancer. Some clones in this sample may be carry-over from other donors' samples. The chain is built from TRBV9 and TRBJ2-3; D is unclear. The specimen sequenced was axillary lymph node tissue. The DNA of the CDR3 is TGTGCCAGCAGCGTAGGGAGTACGGATTTGGATACGCAGTATTTT. This encodes CASSVGSTDLDTQYF.